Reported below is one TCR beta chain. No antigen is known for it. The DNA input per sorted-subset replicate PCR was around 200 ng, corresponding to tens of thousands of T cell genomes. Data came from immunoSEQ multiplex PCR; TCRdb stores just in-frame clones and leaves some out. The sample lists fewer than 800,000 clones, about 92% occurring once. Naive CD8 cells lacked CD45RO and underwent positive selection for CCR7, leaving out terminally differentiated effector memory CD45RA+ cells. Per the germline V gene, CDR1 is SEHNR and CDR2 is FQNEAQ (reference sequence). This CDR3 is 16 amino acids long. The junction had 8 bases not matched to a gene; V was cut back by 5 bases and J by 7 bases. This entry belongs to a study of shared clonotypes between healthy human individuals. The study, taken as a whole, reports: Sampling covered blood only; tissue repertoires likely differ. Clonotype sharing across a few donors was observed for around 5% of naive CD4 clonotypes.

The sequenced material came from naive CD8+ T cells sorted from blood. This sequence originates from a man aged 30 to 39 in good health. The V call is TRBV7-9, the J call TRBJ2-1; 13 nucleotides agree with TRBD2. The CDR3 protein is CASSIRTSGSMNEQFF. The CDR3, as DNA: TGTGCCAGCAGCATCCGGACTAGCGGGAGTATGAATGAGCAGTTCTTC.